The clone carrying this T cell receptor beta chain was recorded a few times. The sample comes from a study of shared clonotypes between healthy human individuals. What was sequenced on ten immunoSEQ deep assay plates was unsorted PBMC DNA. This table comes from immunoSEQ multiplex PCR, and its TCRdb copy is limited to in-frame clones, with some not included. Among hundreds of thousands of clones, roughly 80% were seen once, and the ten largest hold around 12%. Genomic DNA for unsorted samples was obtained from about 88 million PBMCs. The ends lost 5 bases at V and 2 bases at J; junction bases unmatched: 5. CDR1 and CDR2 (germline): SQVTM, ANQGSEA. The CDR3 totals 14 residues.

The sequenced sample consisted of PBMCs. This chain uses TRBV29-1 with TRBJ2-5, with 10 bases that match TRBD2. The sequence was collected from a woman in her thirties or forties in good health. Some clones in this sample may be carry-over from other donors' samples. This CDR3 is CSVIAGGSQETQYF. DNA of the CDR3: TGCAGCGTTATAGCGGGAGGAAGTCAAGAGACCCAGTACTTC.